The 15 T cell receptor beta chains presented below share a single source sample, sequenced in a study of early T cells in non-severe SARS-CoV-2 infection. From the 5' RACE reads, TCRdb called clonotypes with MiXCR, one entry per CDR3 protein. The table records 75,000 to 90,000 distinct CDR3 sequences, about 10% of them present only once. Here the sequenced sample was whole blood, taken at baseline. These receptors all come from an adult who was a healthcare worker with PCR-confirmed SARS-CoV-2 infection or an uninfected control (not recorded which).

This clonotype was seen a handful of times. The chain joins TRBV7-9 to TRBJ2-1, with D possibly being TRBD1 or TRBD2 (5 bases each). The CDR3 length is 14 residues. V lost 5 bases and J 5 bases, leaving 13 bases between the germline ends. Germline loops: CDR1 SEHNR, CDR2 FQNEAQ (reference sequence). The CDR3 is CASSAPGPDNEQFF. CDR3 DNA: TGTGCCAGCAGCGCCCCGGGACCTGACAATGAGCAGTTCTTC.

The chain joins TRBV6-4 to TRBJ1-2, with D maybe TRBD1 (5 bases). The CDR3 loop spans 16 amino acids. V dropped 0 bases and J dropped 7 bases, with 18 bases sitting between them. CDR1 and CDR2 from the germline V gene are MRHNA and SNTAGT. The CDR3 reads CASSDSPGTGMGGYTF. CDR3 coding DNA: TGTGCCAGCAGTGACTCCCCAGGGACGGGCATGGGTGGCTACACCTTC.

This clonotype was recorded a few times. The CDR3 DNA reads as TGTGCCAGCAGCCCACCCCCCTCCGAAGCTTTCTTT. This encodes CASSPPPSEAFF. The chain couples TRBV7-2 to TRBJ1-1; D is undetermined. CDR1 is SGHTA and CDR2 is FQGNSA in the germline V gene. V shed 5 bases and J shed 8 bases, with 12 bases lying between them. The CDR3 is made up of 12 amino acids.

The chain carries TRBV7-9 and TRBJ2-1; D perhaps matches TRBD1 (5 bases). The V end lost 5 bases, the J end lost 8 bases, and 13 bases lay between the germline ends. Germline CDR1 reads SEHNR; CDR2 reads FQNEAQ (reference sequence). This CDR3 spans 13 amino acids. The CDR3, as DNA: TGTGCCAGCAGCCGTTACAGGTCGGATGAGCAGTTCTTC. It codes for CASSRYRSDEQFF.

This clonotype appeared many times. This sequence joins TRBV11-1 and TRBJ2-3; tentatively, D is TRBD2 (6 bases). The CDR3 is 16 residues long. From germline, CDR1 is SGHAT and CDR2 FQDESV (reference sequence). Trimming pared 1 base from V and 1 base from J, leaving 12 bases between. The CDR3 is CASSLVSSVRTDTQYF. CDR3 DNA sequence: TGTGCCAGCAGCTTAGTTTCTAGCGTCCGCACAGATACGCAGTATTTT.

CDR3 DNA: TGTGCCAGCAGCTTAGGGAGAACAGCGTTCAATTCCTACGAGCAGTACTTC. Protein sequence: CASSLGRTAFNSYEQYF. This chain joins TRBV7-8 and TRBJ2-7; D is ambiguous. In germline, CDR1 is SGHVS, CDR2 FQNEAQ. The CDR3 has 17 amino acids. V lost 1 base, J lost 1 base, and 17 bases lay in between.

This chain uses TRBV20-1 with TRBJ1-4; D is unclear. CDR3 length equals 14 residues. CDR1 and CDR2 (germline): DFQATT, SNEGSKA (reference sequence). The V and J ends lost 3 bases and 8 bases respectively, with 16 bases between them. CDR3 amino acids: CSASPNDIREKLFF. The CDR3 bases are TGCAGTGCTAGCCCGAACGACATTAGGGAAAAACTGTTTTTT.

This clonotype rates as medium-sized. This chain links TRBV4-2 with TRBJ2-7; no clear D gene. Trimming stripped 1 base from V and 8 bases from J, with 12 bases between. The CDR3 length is 13 residues. Germline CDR1 LGHNA, CDR2 YNFKEQ. The CDR3: CASSQGNGVKQYF. The CDR3 DNA sequence: TGTGCCAGCAGCCAAGGGAATGGGGTGAAGCAGTACTTC.

This clonotype was detected a few times. This chain uses TRBV6-1 with TRBJ2-7, with 7 bases aligning to TRBD2. The V segment lost 5 bases and the J segment 3 bases; nucleotides outside the gene matches: 7. The CDR3 runs to 14 residues. Germline loops: CDR1 MNHNS, CDR2 SASEGT. DNA of the CDR3: TGTGCCAGCAGTCTCAGCGGGAAAGTCTACGAGCAGTACTTC. Its translation is CASSLSGKVYEQYF.

This clonotype was observed a handful of times. The chain has TRBV10-1 and TRBJ1-1; 7 bases fit TRBD1. After removal of 6 bases from V and 1 base from J, the junction contained 8 bases not matched to a gene. The CDR3 sequence is 15 residues long. CDR1 WNHNN and CDR2 SYGVQD come from the germline V gene (reference sequence). The CDR3 reads CASSARQGGNTEAFF. As DNA, the CDR3 is TGCGCCAGCAGCGCCCGACAGGGAGGGAACACTGAAGCTTTCTTT.

This clonotype was seen only a few times. The chain links TRBV9 to TRBJ1-1, with D maybe TRBD1 (5 bases). CDR3 size: 15 residues. Per the germline V gene, CDR1 is SGDLS and CDR2 is YYNGEE. The V gene lost 3 bases and the J gene lost 4 bases, with 16 bases spanning the gap. CDR3 residues: CASSASRAFSTEAFF. The CDR3 bases are TGTGCCAGCAGCGCATCCAGGGCCTTCAGCACTGAAGCTTTCTTT.

This clonotype was recorded at least ten times. This chain joins TRBV5-1 and TRBJ2-3, with 13 bases fitting TRBD2. Germline V CDR1 and CDR2: SGHRS, YFSETQ. V lost 0 bases, J lost 0 bases, and 4 bases stayed unmatched. This CDR3 comprises 18 residues. This chain's CDR3 is CASSLGLAGGGSTDTQYF. CDR3 DNA: TGCGCCAGCAGCTTGGGACTAGCGGGAGGAGGGAGCACAGATACGCAGTATTTT.

This clonotype was seen repeatedly, ten times or more. J is TRBJ2-3 and V is TRBV27; the match to TRBD2 covers 8 bases. The germline V gene has CDR1 MNHEY and CDR2 SMNVEV (reference sequence). The CDR3 is 14 residues long. V lost 5 bases and J lost 8; bases outside the gene matches: 9. The CDR3 DNA follows: TGTGCCAGCAGTATCCAGCGGGAGAGAGGTACGCAGTATTTT. It translates to CASSIQRERGTQYF.

This clonotype was seen many times. This chain uses TRBV20-1 with TRBJ2-1, with 11 bases aligning to TRBD2. The CDR3 sequence is 14 residues long. Germline CDR1 is DFQATT and CDR2 is SNEGSKA (reference sequence). V lost 6 bases, J lost 7 bases, and 8 bases stayed unmatched. The CDR3 bases are TGCAGTGCCCTTAGCGGGAGGGCCAGTAATGAGCAGTTCTTC. It codes for CSALSGRASNEQFF.

At least ten counts were recorded for this clonotype. The genes are TRBV24-1 and TRBJ2-1, with 13 positions matching TRBD2. V dropped 3 bases and J dropped 7; count of bases not matched to a gene: 5. There are 16 residues in the CDR3. Germline loops: CDR1 KGHDR, CDR2 SFDVKD. CDR3 DNA: TGTGCCACCAGTGATCAGCCGGGACTAGCGGGGAATGAGCAGTTCTTC. Translating gives CATSDQPGLAGNEQFF.